This T cell receptor beta chain was documented in a study of blood T cell repertoires in COVID-19 (dated by TCRdb to 2020 to 2021). At the level of the whole study: Samples from collaborators originated in the United States, Italy and Spain and spanned both the acute and convalescent phases of COVID-19. The prospective study material was composed of cDNA or gDNA derived from T cells, B-cell-depleted T cells, or PBMCs. Subjects who had been exposed to COVID-19, were actively infected with it, or had recovered from it provided the deeply sampled blood TCRbeta repertoires that made up the dataset. The repertoires were made available in a free public database intended to serve as a resource for research on the immune response to SARS-CoV-2. The samples were drawn from the first 160 participants of the ongoing ImmuneRACE study and from some 1,300 subjects provided by 6 global collaborators. Sample metadata almost always included a de-identified subject ID, COVID-19 status, age in years and sex. Where available, HLA class I and class II types were obtained from metadata supplied by the sample provider rather than from assay-based typing.

The collaborating institutions used their own protocols to collect whole blood in K2EDTA tubes. For TCRbeta analysis, collaborator samples were shipped as frozen whole blood, as isolated PBMCs, or as DNA extracted from either sample type. Remarks on this clone: Its antigen target is currently unknown. No base quality information exists; no much larger clone differs at one position.

TCRbeta CDR3 regions were amplified from genomic DNA using the immunoSEQ Assay, a bias-controlled multiplex PCR. The authors' pipeline ran thus. Nucleated cell counts per sample were estimated from amplification of reference gene primers within the assay. To quantify the absolute abundance of each unique TCRbeta CDR3 rearrangement, sequence reads were collapsed and filtered. For each sample, productive Simpson clonality was calculated as the square root of Simpson's diversity index across productive rearrangements. Imported from immuneACCESS, the table was reduced by TCRdb to in-frame sequences with V and J called. These copies leave out some clones; in studies compared against another copy, an unresolved V gene accounts for under half, and the cause of the remainder is not known. Clone size and V and J calls were adopted from that table, with D and trimming inferred from the DNA. In this sample the table shows 400,000 to 550,000 clones, roughly 91% of which occur a single time. Roughly 4.3% of the sample rests with the top ten.

The V end loses 5 bases and the J end loses 10 bases, and a stretch of 11 bases separates them. The germline V gene sets CDR1 to KGHDR and CDR2 to SFDVKD. Inclusive of the bounding cysteine and phenylalanine, the CDR3 is 12 residues long. Only the CDR3 DNA stays, 36 bases, in frame from base 1. The paper as a whole reports these results and caveats: The quantity of clinical and demographic metadata differed by source and by participant and was supplied without curation.

Sample: peripheral blood. The origin of this receptor is a woman in her 30s with acute or convalescent COVID-19. The rearranged segments are TRBV24-1 and TRBJ2-1; the D gene identity is not certain. In nucleotides, the sequence is TGTGCCACCAGTGCAGGAATGAAGGAGCAGTTCTTC. Its amino acids are CATSAGMKEQFF.